What follows are 9 T cell receptor beta chains derived from one specimen sequenced in a study of T cells in Graves' hyperthyroidism and ophthalmopathy (dated by TCRdb to between 2018 and 2021). Library construction relied on multiplex PCR. The sequencing machine was an Illumina HiSeq 2000. Amplification of TCR beta CDR3 regions was carried out from RNA transcripts. The TCR CDR3 was subjected to a first round of RT-PCR using the HTBI primer set and the Qiagen OneStep RT-PCR kit. In TCRdb, the public reads were trimmed at Q25 with fastp and aligned with MiXCR, with productive beta chains retained. Rows are combined by CDR3 protein, so each entry shows the most common genes and DNA. In all, the sample holds approximately 510,000 distinct CDR3 sequences, and around 21% of those were seen once. 26% of the sample belongs to the ten largest clones. Sequencing used blood. The receptors shown here come from a man younger than 30 with Graves' hyperthyroidism.

The genes are TRBV20-1 and TRBJ1-5; D uncertain. Germline V gene sequence: CDR1 DFQATT, CDR2 SNEGSKA (reference sequence). Trimming pared 3 bases from V and 5 bases from J, leaving 17 bases between. This CDR3 has 15 residues. Written as DNA, the CDR3 is TGCAGTGCTAGGCCCGAGTGGGGAATTGATCAGCCCCAGCATTTT. Residues: CSARPEWGIDQPQHF.

This chain uses TRBV6-2 or TRBV6-3 with TRBJ2-6; no clear D gene. CDR3 length: 17 amino acids. Germline values: CDR1 MNHEY, CDR2 SVGEGT. Trimming removed 5 bases at V and 0 bases at J, with 14 bases between. CDR3 region: CASSPYRVSSGANVLTF. CDR3 DNA: TGTGCCAGCAGTCCGTATCGTGTGTCCTCTGGGGCCAACGTCCTGACTTTC.

The table lists this clonotype with many counts. This chain joins TRBV28 and TRBJ1-1; D is possibly TRBD1 (5 bases). V dropped 5 bases and J dropped 1 base, with 20 bases sitting between them. The CDR3 is made up of 17 amino acids. The germline CDR1 and CDR2 sequences are MDHEN and SYDVKM. CDR3 sequence reads: CASSLFGGGRRNTEAFF. The DNA of the CDR3 is TGTGCCAGCAGTCTTTTTGGGGGGGGACGTCGGAACACTGAAGCTTTCTTT.

In its sample, this clonotype was seen many times. The chain is built from TRBV12-3 or TRBV12-4 and TRBJ2-2; D not resolved. Trimming took off 6 bases at V and 8 bases at J, with 10 bases between the two ends. This CDR3 contains 12 residues. CDR3: CASRTKTGELFF. CDR3 nucleotides: TGTGCCAGCAGAACGAAGACAGGGGAGCTGTTTTTT.

The genes are TRBV28 and TRBJ2-5; the D gene is possibly TRBD1 (6 bases). Germline CDR1 is MDHEN and CDR2 is SYDVKM. This CDR3 is 12 amino acids long. The V end lost 7 bases, the J end lost 4 bases, and 10 bases lay between the germline ends. This CDR3 reads CASTMDRETQYF. The CDR3 DNA reads TGTGCCAGCACCATGGACAGAGAGACCCAGTACTTC.

In its sample, this clonotype was seen many times. The J gene is TRBJ1-2, the V gene TRBV2; D uncertain. V was trimmed by 2 bases and J by 5 bases, leaving 6 bases between them. Germline assignment: CDR1 SNHLY and CDR2 FYNNEI. This CDR3 has 12 amino acids. As DNA, the CDR3 is TGTGCCAGCAGTGAACGCGGATATGGCTACACCTTC. The encoded protein is CASSERGYGYTF.

This chain uses TRBV6-1 with TRBJ1-5; 8 nucleotides align to TRBD1. Germline assignment: CDR1 MNHNS and CDR2 SASEGT. The CDR3 has 17 residues. Trimming took 6 bases from V and 7 from J; bases not matched to a gene: 17. CDR3 sequence: CASRIIMDRAGNQPQHF. CDR3 nucleotides: TGTGCCAGCAGGATCATAATGGACAGGGCAGGAAACCAGCCCCAGCATTTT.

Regarding this clonotype: The junction shows a germline mismatch at one end, possibly a read error. V gene TRBV7-7 combines with J gene TRBJ1-2; D not certain. The CDR3 loop spans 14 amino acids. The V gene's germline CDR1 is SSHAT and CDR2 FNYEAQ (reference sequence). The CDR3 here is CASSPPGIPYGYTF. In DNA form, the CDR3 reads TGTGCTAGCAGCCCCCCCGGGATCCCCTATGGCTACACCTTC.

V gene TRBV19 combines with J gene TRBJ1-5, with TRBD1 as a possible D gene (5 bases). Germline CDR1 and CDR2: LNHDA and SQIVND (reference sequence). The germline V and J ends were trimmed by 7 bases and 6 bases, with 19 bases remaining between them. The CDR3 loop spans 15 amino acids. CDR3 in amino acids: CASTLLGDFFQPQHF. Here the CDR3 DNA reads TGTGCCAGTACCTTACTAGGGGATTTTTTTCAGCCCCAGCATTTT.